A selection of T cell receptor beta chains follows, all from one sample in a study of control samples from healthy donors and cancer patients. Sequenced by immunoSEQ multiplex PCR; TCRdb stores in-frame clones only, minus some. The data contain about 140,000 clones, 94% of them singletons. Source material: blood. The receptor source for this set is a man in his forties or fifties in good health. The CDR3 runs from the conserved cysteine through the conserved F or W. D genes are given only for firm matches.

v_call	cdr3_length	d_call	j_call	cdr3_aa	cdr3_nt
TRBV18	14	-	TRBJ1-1	CASSPGGGGTEAFF	TGTGCCAGCTCACCGGGGGGGGGAGGAACTGAAGCTTTCTTT
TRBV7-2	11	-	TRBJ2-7	CASLRGYEQYF	TGTGCCAGCTTACGCGGGTACGAGCAGTACTTC
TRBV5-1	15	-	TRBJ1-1	CASSLEGTVNTEAFF	TGCGCCAGCAGCTTGGAAGGGACCGTGAACACTGAAGCTTTCTTT
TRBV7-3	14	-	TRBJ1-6	CASSTPLNNSPLHF	TGTGCCAGCAGCACCCCCCTAAATAATTCACCCCTCCACTTT
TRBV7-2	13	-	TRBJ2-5	CASSLDPGEAQYF	TGTGCCAGCAGCTTAGACCCGGGAGAGGCCCAGTACTTC
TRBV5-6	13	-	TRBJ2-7	CASSRWTVYEQYF	TGTGCCAGCAGCCGATGGACAGTCTACGAGCAGTACTTC
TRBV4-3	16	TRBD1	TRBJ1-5	CASSEGTGSSNQPQHF	TGCGCCAGCAGCGAAGGGACAGGGAGTAGCAATCAGCCCCAGCATTTT
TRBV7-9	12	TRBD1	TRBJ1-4	CATGTGKEKLFF	TGTGCCACCGGGACAGGAAAAGAAAAACTGTTTTTT
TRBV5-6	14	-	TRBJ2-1	CASSFRGMGHEQFF	TGTGCCAGCAGCTTCCGGGGTATGGGGCATGAGCAGTTCTTC
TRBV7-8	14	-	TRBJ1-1	CASSSRLGATEAFF	TGTGCCAGCAGCTCGCGGTTGGGGGCTACTGAAGCTTTCTTT